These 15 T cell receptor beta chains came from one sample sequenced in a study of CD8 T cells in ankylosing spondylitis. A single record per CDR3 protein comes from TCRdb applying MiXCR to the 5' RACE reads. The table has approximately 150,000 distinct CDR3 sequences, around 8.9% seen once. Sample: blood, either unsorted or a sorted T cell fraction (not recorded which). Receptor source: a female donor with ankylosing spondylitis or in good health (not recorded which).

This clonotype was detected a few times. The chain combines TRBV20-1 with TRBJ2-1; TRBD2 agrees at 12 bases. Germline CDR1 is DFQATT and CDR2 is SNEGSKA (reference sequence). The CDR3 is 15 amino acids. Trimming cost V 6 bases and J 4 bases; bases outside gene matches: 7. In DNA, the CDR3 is TGCAGTGCGGCCGGGACTAGCGGGCTTTACAATGAGCAGTTCTTC. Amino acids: CSAAGTSGLYNEQFF.

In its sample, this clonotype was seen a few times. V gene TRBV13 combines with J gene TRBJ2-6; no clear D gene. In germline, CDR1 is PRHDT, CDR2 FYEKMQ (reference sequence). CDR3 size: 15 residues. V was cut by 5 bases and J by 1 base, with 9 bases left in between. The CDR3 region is CASSPMISGANVLTF. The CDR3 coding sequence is TGTGCCAGCAGCCCAATGATTTCTGGGGCCAACGTCCTGACTTTC.

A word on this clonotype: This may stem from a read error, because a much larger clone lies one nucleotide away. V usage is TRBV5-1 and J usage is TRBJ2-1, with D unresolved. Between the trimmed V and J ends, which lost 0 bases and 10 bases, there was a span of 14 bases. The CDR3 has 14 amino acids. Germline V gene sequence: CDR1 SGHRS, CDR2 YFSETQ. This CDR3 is CASSLVAKLEEQFF. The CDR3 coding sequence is TGCGCCAGCAGCTTGGTGGCTAAGCTAGAGGAGCAGTTCTTC.

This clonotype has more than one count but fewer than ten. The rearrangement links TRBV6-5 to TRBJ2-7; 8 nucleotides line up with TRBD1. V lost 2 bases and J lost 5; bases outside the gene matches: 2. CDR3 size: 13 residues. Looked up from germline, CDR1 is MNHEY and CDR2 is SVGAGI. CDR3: CASSYGQGNEQYF. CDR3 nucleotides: TGTGCCAGCAGTTACGGACAGGGAAACGAGCAGTACTTC.

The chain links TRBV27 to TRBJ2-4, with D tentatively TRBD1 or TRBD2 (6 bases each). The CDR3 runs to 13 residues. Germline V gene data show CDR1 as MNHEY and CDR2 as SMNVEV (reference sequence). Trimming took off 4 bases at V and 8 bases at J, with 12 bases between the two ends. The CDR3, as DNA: TGTGCCAGCAGTTGGGGGGCCGGCGACATTCAGTACTTC. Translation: CASSWGAGDIQYF.

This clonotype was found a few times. CDR3 in amino acids: CASSMGTGAHQPQHF. The DNA for the CDR3 is TGCGCCAGTTCAATGGGGACAGGGGCGCATCAGCCCCAGCATTTT. This chain uses TRBV5-1 with TRBJ1-5; 10 bases are shared with TRBD1. V lost 8 bases, J lost 5 bases, and 10 bases stayed unmatched. Germline V gene data show CDR1 as SGHRS and CDR2 as YFSETQ. CDR3 length: 15 amino acids.

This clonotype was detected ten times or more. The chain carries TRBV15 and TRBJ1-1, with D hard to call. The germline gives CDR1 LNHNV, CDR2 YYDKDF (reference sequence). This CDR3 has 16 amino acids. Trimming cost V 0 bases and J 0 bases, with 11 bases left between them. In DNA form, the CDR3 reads TGTGCCACCAGCAGAGATTTAGGGAACCTGAACACTGAAGCTTTCTTT. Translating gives CATSRDLGNLNTEAFF.

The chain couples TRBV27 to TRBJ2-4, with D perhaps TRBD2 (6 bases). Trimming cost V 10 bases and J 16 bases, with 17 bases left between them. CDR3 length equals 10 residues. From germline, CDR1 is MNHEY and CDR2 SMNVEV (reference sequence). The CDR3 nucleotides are TGTGCCATACCCCCGGGACTTTCCTACTTC. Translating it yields CAIPPGLSYF.

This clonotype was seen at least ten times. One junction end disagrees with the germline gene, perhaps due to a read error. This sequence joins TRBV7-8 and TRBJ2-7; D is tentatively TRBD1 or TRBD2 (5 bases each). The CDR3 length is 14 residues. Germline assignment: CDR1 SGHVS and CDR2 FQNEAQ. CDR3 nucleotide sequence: TGCGCCAGCAGCTTGGGAGACAGCTCCTACGAGCAGTACTTC. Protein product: CASSLGDSSYEQYF.

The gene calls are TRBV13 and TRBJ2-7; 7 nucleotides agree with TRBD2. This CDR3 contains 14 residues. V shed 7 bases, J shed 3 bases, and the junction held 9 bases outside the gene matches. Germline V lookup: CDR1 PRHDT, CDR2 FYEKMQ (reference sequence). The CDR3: CASTSGGRNYEQYF. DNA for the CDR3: TGTGCCAGCACCTCGGGCGGGAGAAACTACGAGCAGTACTTC.

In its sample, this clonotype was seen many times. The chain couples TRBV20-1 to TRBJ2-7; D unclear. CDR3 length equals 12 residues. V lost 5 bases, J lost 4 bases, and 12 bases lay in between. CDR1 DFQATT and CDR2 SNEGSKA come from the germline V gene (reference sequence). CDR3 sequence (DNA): TGCAGTGCTGGACCCTCTAGTTACGAGCAGTACTTC. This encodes CSAGPSSYEQYF.

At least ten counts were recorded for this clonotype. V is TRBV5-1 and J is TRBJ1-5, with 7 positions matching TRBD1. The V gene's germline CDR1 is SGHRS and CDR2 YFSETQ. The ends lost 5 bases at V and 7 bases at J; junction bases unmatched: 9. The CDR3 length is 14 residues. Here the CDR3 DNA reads TGCGCCAGCAGTCCGGACCCAGGGGGACAGCCCCAGCATTTT. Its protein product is CASSPDPGGQPQHF.

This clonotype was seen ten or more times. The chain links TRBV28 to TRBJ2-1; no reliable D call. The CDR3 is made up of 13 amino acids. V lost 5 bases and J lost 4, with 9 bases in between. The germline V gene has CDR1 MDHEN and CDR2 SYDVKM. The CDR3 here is CASSLLGYNEQFF. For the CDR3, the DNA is TGTGCCAGCAGTCTCCTGGGTTACAATGAGCAGTTCTTC.

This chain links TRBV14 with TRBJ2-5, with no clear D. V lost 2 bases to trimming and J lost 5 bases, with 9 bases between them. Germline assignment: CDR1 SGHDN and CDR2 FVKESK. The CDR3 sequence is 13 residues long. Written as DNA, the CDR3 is TGTGCCAGCAGCCAACAAAAGAGGGAGACCCAGTACTTC. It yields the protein CASSQQKRETQYF.

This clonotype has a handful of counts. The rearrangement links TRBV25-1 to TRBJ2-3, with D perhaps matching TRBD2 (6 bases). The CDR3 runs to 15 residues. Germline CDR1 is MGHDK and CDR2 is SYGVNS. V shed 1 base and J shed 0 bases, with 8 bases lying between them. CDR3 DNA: TGTGCCAGCAGTGAATCGGGGGACAGCACAGATACGCAGTATTTT. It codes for CASSESGDSTDTQYF.